The source of this TCR beta chain is a study of T cells in localized non-small cell lung cancer. Study-wide results and caveats: Heterogeneity remains possible because sequencing was limited to only one tumor region. Paired adjacent lung recovered a median around 52 of the top 100 tumor clones.

Assay: immunoSEQ multiplex PCR; the TCRdb copy retains only in-frame clones and omits some. In the table there are 90,000 to 95,000 clones, 87% of which are singletons. Trimming pared 0 bases from V and 7 bases from J, leaving 13 bases between. The CDR3 runs to 16 residues. Germline V gene lookup returns CDR1 ENHRY and CDR2 SYGVKD. Regarding this clone: Its antigen is unidentified.

The source of this sequence is a man aged 40 to 75 with stage I squamous cell lung carcinoma. The chain employs TRBV10-3 and TRBJ1-6; D is perhaps TRBD1 (5 bases). Sequenced here: peripheral blood, sampled before any cancer treatment. CDR3 nucleotides: TGTGCCATCAGTGAGTCGGGGGGACTTTGGAATTCACCCCTCCACTTT. Protein sequence: CAISESGGLWNSPLHF.